Listed here are 10 T cell receptor beta chains from one sample, sequenced in a study of early T cells in non-severe SARS-CoV-2 infection (dated by TCRdb to 2020 to 2023). Library construction relied on 5' RACE. These reads were obtained on a NextSeq 500. TCRdb passed the public sequencing reads through fastp at Q25 and MiXCR, retaining productive beta sequences. Merged by CDR3 protein, the rows form single entries marked with the most common genes and DNA. For this sample there are 75,000 to 100,000 distinct CDR3 sequences; about 16% appear just once. Clones ranked in the top ten supply less than 6% of the sample. The sequencing input was whole blood. The source is an adult who was a healthcare worker with PCR-confirmed SARS-CoV-2 infection or an uninfected control (not recorded which).

This clonotype appeared a few times. The J gene is TRBJ2-7, the V gene TRBV11-2; tentatively, D is TRBD2 (6 bases). The germline CDR1 and CDR2 sequences are SGHAT and FQNNGV. CDR3 length: 16 residues. The ends were cut back, 2 bases at V and 0 bases at J, with 14 bases in the middle. The CDR3 sequence is CASSLQAGLGSYEQYF. CDR3 nucleotide sequence: TGTGCCAGCAGCTTACAGGCGGGACTCGGCTCCTACGAGCAGTACTTC. Looking up the rest from reference TRBV11-2 and TRBJ2-7 gives the full variable domain: EAGVAQSPRYKIIEKRQSVAFWCNPISGHATLYWYQQILGQGPKLLIQFQNNGVVDDSQLPKDRFSAERLKGVDSTLKIQPAKLEDSAVYLCASSLQAGLGSYEQYFGPGTRLTVT.

The table lists this clonotype with many counts. V usage is TRBV9 and J usage is TRBJ1-1; 8 nucleotides line up with TRBD1. Germline lookup yields CDR1 SGDLS and CDR2 YYNGEE. The CDR3 loop spans 14 amino acids. The trim removed 2 bases at V and 3 bases at J, leaving 3 bases unmatched. The CDR3 DNA is TGTGCCAGCAGCGTCGGACAGGGCCACACTGAAGCTTTCTTT. As protein: CASSVGQGHTEAFF.

The chain links TRBV18 to TRBJ2-1, with D possibly matching TRBD1 (5 bases). Germline V gene lookup returns CDR1 KGHSH and CDR2 LQKENI. V dropped 4 bases and J dropped 2 bases, with 6 bases sitting between them. The CDR3 totals 13 residues. CDR3 protein: CASSQGAYNEQFF. The CDR3 DNA sequence: TGTGCCAGCTCACAAGGGGCCTACAATGAGCAGTTCTTC.

This chain connects TRBV28 to TRBJ1-1; D gene uncertain. The V gene lost 7 bases and the J gene lost 9 bases, with 12 bases spanning the gap. The CDR3 is 11 residues long. The V gene's germline CDR1 is MDHEN and CDR2 SYDVKM. Here the CDR3 reads CASKRPGKAFF. The DNA for the CDR3 is TGTGCCAGCAAAAGGCCGGGGAAAGCTTTCTTT.

The chain's CDR3 is CASSPFKGDTQYF. The DNA of the CDR3 is TGTGCCAGCTCACCGTTTAAGGGAGATACGCAGTATTTT. The rearrangement uses TRBV18 and TRBJ2-3; no firm D call. Germline CDR1 and CDR2: KGHSH and LQKENI. Trimming removed 3 bases from V and 5 bases from J, with 9 bases in between. This CDR3 region has 13 residues.

This clonotype came up many times. This rearrangement joins TRBV11-2 to TRBJ2-1; 9 bases align to TRBD2. V gave up 7 bases and J gave up 2 bases; unmatched junction bases: 6. CDR1 SGHAT and CDR2 FQNNGV come from the germline V gene. The CDR3 has 15 residues. The CDR3 loop reads CASTRLAGTYNEQFF. For the CDR3, the DNA is TGTGCCAGCACCCGCCTAGCGGGAACCTACAATGAGCAGTTCTTC.

V usage is TRBV6-2 or TRBV6-3 and J usage is TRBJ2-1; D is uncertain. There are 12 residues in the CDR3. Between the trimmed V and J ends, which lost 8 bases and 5 bases, there was a span of 10 bases. The germline CDR1 and CDR2 sequences are MNHEY and SVGEGT. The CDR3: CASGRRNNEQFF. As DNA, the CDR3 is TGTGCCAGCGGCCGTCGGAACAATGAGCAGTTCTTC.

The chain is built from TRBV20-1 and TRBJ2-3; D might be TRBD1 (6 bases). V lost 0 bases to trimming and J lost 5 bases, with 12 bases between them. Germline CDR1 and CDR2: DFQATT and SNEGSKA (reference sequence). The CDR3 is 14 residues long. CDR3 sequence: CSAREGRGEDTQYF. Written as DNA, the CDR3 is TGCAGTGCTAGAGAGGGCAGGGGTGAAGATACGCAGTATTTT.

This rearrangement joins TRBV2 to TRBJ2-2; D uncertain. Germline V gene sequence: CDR1 SNHLY, CDR2 FYNNEI. This CDR3 is built from 11 residues. Between the trimmed V and J ends, which lost 6 bases and 11 bases, there was a span of 10 bases. The CDR3 sequence: CASRINGELFF. CDR3 coding DNA: TGTGCCAGCAGGATTAACGGAGAGCTGTTTTTT.

This clonotype has a handful of counts. This chain uses TRBV5-4 with TRBJ1-5; D is ambiguous. Trimming removed 0 bases at V and 8 bases at J, with 9 bases between. Germline loops: CDR1 SGHNT, CDR2 YYREEE (reference sequence). The CDR3 is made up of 13 amino acids. This CDR3 is CASSLGPLEPQHF. For the CDR3, the DNA is TGTGCCAGCAGCTTGGGTCCTCTGGAGCCCCAGCATTTT.